Shown below are 18 T cell receptor beta chains from a single sample sequenced in a study of T cell repertoires in cytomegalovirus infection (dated by TCRdb to between 2018 and 2020). Sequencing was carried out with an Illumina HiSeq 1500. The public reads were run again by TCRdb, first through fastp at Q25 and then through MiXCR, and only productive beta chains were kept. Each CDR3 protein gets just one entry, which takes the most common genes and DNA from the rows behind it. This sample is represented by 450,000 to 600,000 distinct CDR3 sequences; over 9% of them were singletons. In total, the top ten clones hold about 9.4% of the sample. The specimen sequenced was PBMCs. These TCRs come from a human donor in good health (CMV status not recorded). Some clones in this sample may be carry-over from other donors' samples.

This clonotype was detected ten times or more. V usage is TRBV15 and J usage is TRBJ2-4, with 8 bases fitting TRBD1. Germline V lookup: CDR1 LNHNV, CDR2 YYDKDF (reference sequence). This CDR3 has 19 amino acids. With V trimmed by 0 bases and J by 0 bases, 10 bases remained unmatched. In nucleotides, the CDR3 is TGTGCCACCAGCAGAGATAGCGCAGGGGGCCAGATAGCCAAAAACATTCAGTACTTC. It specifies CATSRDSAGGQIAKNIQYF.

This clonotype was detected ten times or more. This chain uses TRBV12-3 or TRBV12-4 with TRBJ2-1; perhaps TRBD2 as D (5 bases). The V gene lost 5 bases and the J gene lost 14 bases, with 13 bases spanning the gap. The CDR3 consists of 11 residues. CDR3 residues: CASSPPPGEFF. The CDR3 nucleotides read TGTGCCAGCAGTCCCCCACCCGGGGAGTTCTTC.

This clonotype was seen many times. The rearrangement links TRBV7-2 to TRBJ2-7, with no clear D. CDR3 length equals 15 residues. Germline V CDR1 and CDR2: SGHTA, FQGNSA. V lost 0 bases and J lost 2, with 11 bases in between. The CDR3 loop reads CASSLAQVVAYEQYF. The CDR3 region has the DNA TGTGCCAGCAGCTTAGCGCAGGTTGTGGCCTACGAGCAGTACTTC.

This clonotype was counted at least ten times. The chain uses TRBV28 and TRBJ1-5; D unresolved. V was clipped by 2 bases and J by 0 bases, with 11 bases between them. In germline, CDR1 is MDHEN, CDR2 SYDVKM. The CDR3 runs 16 residues. This CDR3 is CASSLGGFDSNQPQHF. The CDR3, as DNA: TGTGCCAGCAGTTTAGGCGGATTTGATAGCAATCAGCCCCAGCATTTT.

J is TRBJ1-6 and V is TRBV5-1; D might be TRBD1 (6 bases). V was cut by 4 bases and J by 8 bases, with 10 bases left in between. Germline V gene lookup returns CDR1 SGHRS and CDR2 YFSETQ. The CDR3 is made up of 13 amino acids. In DNA, the CDR3 is TGCGCCAGCAGCACCTCAGGGGATTCACCCCTCCACTTT. Translating it yields CASSTSGDSPLHF.

Only a few counts were recorded for this clonotype. The V and J genes are TRBV2 and TRBJ1-1; maybe TRBD1 (5 bases). Trimming pared 6 bases from V and 6 bases from J, leaving 11 bases between. CDR1 SNHLY and CDR2 FYNNEI come from the germline V gene. The CDR3 is made up of 12 amino acids. CDR3 residues: CASRAGSPEAFF. The DNA of the CDR3 is TGTGCCAGCAGAGCAGGGAGTCCTGAAGCTTTCTTT.

This clonotype was observed many times. The gene calls are TRBV28 and TRBJ2-7; D is undetermined. CDR3 length equals 14 residues. Per germline, CDR1 MDHEN and CDR2 SYDVKM. Trimming stripped 2 bases from V and 2 bases from J, with 10 bases between. CDR3 sequence: CASSLSLLPYEQYF. DNA for the CDR3: TGTGCCAGCAGTTTAAGCCTCCTCCCCTACGAGCAGTACTTC.

The table lists this clonotype with many counts. The rearrangement joins TRBV20-1 to TRBJ2-1, with D tentatively TRBD2 (6 bases). Trimming took off 0 bases at V and 12 bases at J, with 21 bases between the two ends. The CDR3 extends over 15 amino acids. Germline lookup yields CDR1 DFQATT and CDR2 SNEGSKA (reference sequence). The CDR3 DNA sequence: TGCAGTGCTAGAGATCGCGTGGGAGGAGGATCTGGGCAGTTCTTC. Encoded protein: CSARDRVGGGSGQFF.

The chain is built from TRBV19 and TRBJ1-1; D gene unclear. Germline CDR1 is LNHDA and CDR2 is SQIVND (reference sequence). This CDR3 comprises 13 residues. Trimming pared 2 bases from V and 3 bases from J, leaving 7 bases between. CDR3 coding DNA: TGTGCCAGTAGTATATCAAGTTACACTGAAGCTTTCTTT. Amino acids: CASSISSYTEAFF.

In its sample, this clonotype was seen a few times. J is TRBJ2-4 and V is TRBV15, with D perhaps matching TRBD2 (5 bases). Germline-derived CDR1 and CDR2 are LNHNV and YYDKDF (reference sequence). Trimming removed 5 bases from V and 0 bases from J, with 20 bases in between. The CDR3 consists of 18 residues. CDR3 amino acids: CATSAVRAEALAKNIQYF. The CDR3 nucleotides read TGTGCCACCAGCGCGGTGAGGGCCGAGGCGCTAGCCAAAAACATTCAGTACTTC.

This clonotype was seen repeatedly, ten times or more. The chain joins TRBV6-1 to TRBJ1-2, with unresolved D. There are 14 residues in the CDR3. Trimming cost V 5 bases and J 0 bases, with 10 bases left between them. Germline V gene data show CDR1 as MNHNS and CDR2 as SASEGT. CDR3 residues: CASSRHAANYGYTF. CDR3 bases: TGTGCCAGCAGTCGACATGCAGCTAACTATGGCTACACCTTC.

Many counts were recorded for this clonotype. V is TRBV29-1 and J is TRBJ2-7; possible D gene TRBD2, 6 bases. V lost 5 bases to trimming and J lost 1 base, with 12 bases between them. The germline gives CDR1 SQVTM, CDR2 ANQGSEA. The CDR3 sequence is 13 residues long. CDR3 sequence reads: CSVCPEGSYEQYF. DNA for the CDR3: TGCAGCGTTTGCCCGGAGGGGTCCTACGAGCAGTACTTC.

This chain uses TRBV14 with TRBJ2-1, with 7 bases matching TRBD2. In germline, CDR1 is SGHDN, CDR2 FVKESK. The CDR3 contains 13 residues. With V trimmed by 0 bases and J by 10 bases, 3 bases remained unmatched. The CDR3 region is CASSQDLREEQFF. The CDR3 DNA reads as TGTGCCAGCAGCCAAGATTTGCGGGAGGAGCAGTTCTTC. The full variable domain, with the rest looked up from reference TRBV14 and TRBJ2-1, is EAGVTQFPSHSVIEKGQTVTLRCDPISGHDNLYWYRRVMGKEIKFLLHFVKESKQDESGMPNNRFLAERTGGTYSTLKVQPAELEDSGVYFCASSQDLREEQFFGPGTRLTVL.

This clonotype was detected many times. The chain links TRBV2 to TRBJ2-7, with D unclear. The CDR3 is 15 amino acids. Germline CDR1 and CDR2: SNHLY and FYNNEI. With 2 bases removed from V and 3 bases from J, the gap between germline ends came to 14 bases. The CDR3 DNA follows: TGTGCCAGCAGTGAAATGACCAGAGGAAGCTACGAGCAGTACTTC. Its translation is CASSEMTRGSYEQYF. Combining the CDR3 with reference TRBV2 and TRBJ2-7 gives the whole variable domain EPEVTQTPSHQVTQMGQEVILRCVPISNHLYFYWYRQILGQKVEFLVSFYNNEISEKSEIFDDQFSVERPDGSNFTLKIRSTKLEDSAMYFCASSEMTRGSYEQYFGPGTRLTVT.

Concerning this clonotype itself: Just one base apart from a much larger clone, this may be a read error. As the CDR3 is not closed by the conserved phenylalanine or tryptophan, this likely results from a read error. The V gene is TRBV20-1, the J gene TRBJ1-5; D is undetermined. V lost 0 bases and J 0 bases, leaving 6 bases between the germline ends. The CDR3 spans 14 residues. The germline V gene has CDR1 DFQATT and CDR2 SNEGSKA (reference sequence). CDR3 sequence: CSAREGFSNQPQHS. CDR3 nucleotide sequence: TGCAGTGCTAGAGAAGGGTTTAGCAATCAGCCCCAGCATTCT.

The rearrangement joins TRBV3-1 to TRBJ2-7; 7 bases are a match to TRBD2. This CDR3 is 18 amino acids long. The ends lost 4 bases at V and 2 bases at J; junction bases unmatched: 17. CDR1 is LGHDT, CDR2 YNNKEL, per germline (reference sequence). CDR3 sequence: CASSPGGYLGNLPYEQYF. The CDR3 nucleotides read TGTGCCAGCAGCCCGGGGGGTTATTTGGGTAATCTCCCCTACGAGCAGTACTTC.

This clonotype was detected ten times or more. The J gene is TRBJ1-5, the V gene TRBV4-2, with a weak D call TRBD1 (5 bases). The V and J ends lost 0 bases and 4 bases respectively, with 16 bases between them. The CDR3 contains 17 residues. Germline V gene data show CDR1 as LGHNA and CDR2 as YNFKEQ. The CDR3, as DNA: TGTGCCAGCAGCCAAGACCCCGGAGGGGAGTATAATCAGCCCCAGCATTTT. Its protein is CASSQDPGGEYNQPQHF.

This clonotype was seen only a few times. This rearrangement joins TRBV6-2 or TRBV6-3 to TRBJ2-2; the match to TRBD2 covers 10 bases. The germline V gene has CDR1 MNHEY and CDR2 SVGEGT. V dropped 6 bases and J dropped 3; count of bases not matched to a gene: 7. The CDR3 spans 16 residues. CDR3 coding DNA: TGTGCCAGCAGCAATGAGACTAGCGGGTACACCGGGGAGCTGTTTTTT. It specifies CASSNETSGYTGELFF.